This T cell receptor beta chain was obtained from a study of identifying expanded T cells in peripheral blood. This CDR3 comprises 15 residues. Trimming pared 4 bases from V and 0 bases from J, leaving 10 bases between. In germline, CDR1 is SNHLY, CDR2 FYNNEI. Study-wide findings and caveats: Approximately 2-week clone count variance significantly increased as total template count grew. Technical replicates showed roughly 1.2 changed clones; around 2 weeks roughly 18; four weeks 19.

Healthy donors had no documented immune events, such as infections, while sampled. Profiled with immunoSEQ multiplex PCR; TCRdb holds only in-frame clones, not every one. The sample consists of some 100,000 clones, 80% to 90% of them appearing once. About this clone: Its antigen is not known.

The sample comprised blood. This chain uses TRBV2 with TRBJ2-1; a weak D match, TRBD2 (5 bases). The clonotype originates from a person aged 18-69 years in good health. The CDR3 DNA is TGTGCCAGCAGTGCCGGGGAGTACTCCTACAATGAGCAGTTCTTC. Its protein is CASSAGEYSYNEQFF.